This is a list of T cell receptor beta chains from one sample in a study of blood T cell repertoires in COVID-19. Clones were read by immunoSEQ multiplex PCR, and TCRdb kept only the in-frame ones, dropping some. This table has about 300,000 clones, 87% appearing once. The sample taken for sequencing was peripheral blood. Receptors originate from a woman in her thirties or forties who had recovered from COVID-19. Each CDR3 is given with its conserved first and last residue. A D gene is named only where the DNA matches it firmly. Clone size appears in some rows only: once, few, many, or a class for an expanded clone.

j_call v_call clone_size d_call cdr3_aa cdr3_nt
TRBJ1-6 TRBV4-3 - - CASSIRRNSPLHF TGCGCCAGCAGCATTAGGAGAAATTCACCCCTCCACTTT
TRBJ2-5 TRBV9 - - CASSGGQLSGTQYF TGTGCCAGCAGCGGAGGACAGTTGTCGGGGACCCAGTACTTC
TRBJ1-1 TRBV7-9 - TRBD1 CASSLTGDMNTEAFF TGTGCCAGCAGCTTGACAGGGGACATGAACACTGAAGCTTTCTTT
TRBJ1-1 TRBV30 - - CAWSALGGMNTEAFF TGTGCCTGGAGTGCCCTGGGGGGGATGAACACTGAAGCTTTCTTT
TRBJ2-7 TRBV2 - - CASSSLEQYF TGTGCCAGCAGTTCACTCGAGCAGTACTTC
TRBJ1-5 TRBV4-2 - - CASSQDPTGYSNQPQHF TGTGCCAGCAGCCAAGATCCCACGGGATATAGCAATCAGCCCCAGCATTTT
TRBJ1-2 TRBV15 - - CATSETILYGYTF TGTGCCACCAGCGAGACAATTCTCTATGGCTACACCTTC
TRBJ1-5 TRBV28 - TRBD1 CASSFYPPGTGSIQPQHF TGTGCCAGCAGTTTCTATCCCCCCGGGACAGGGAGTATACAGCCCCAGCATTTT
TRBJ1-3 TRBV19 - - CASSLQGMGGNTIYF TGTGCCAGTAGCTTACAGGGTATGGGTGGAAACACCATATATTTT
TRBJ2-1 TRBV7-2 - TRBD2 CASSLDRRGGHEQFF TGTGCCAGCAGCTTAGATAGGCGGGGGGGGCATGAGCAGTTCTTC
TRBJ1-1 TRBV5-1 - TRBD1 CASSRDRATEAFF TGCGCCAGCAGCAGGGACAGGGCCACTGAAGCTTTCTTT
TRBJ1-4 TRBV6-2/TRBV6-3 - - CASSPEYRDEKLFF TGTGCCAGCAGCCCGGAATACAGGGATGAAAAACTGTTTTTT
TRBJ1-2 TRBV2 - - CASSEGSGLNYGYTF TGTGCCAGCAGTGAGGGCTCGGGACTTAACTATGGCTACACCTTC
TRBJ1-1 TRBV21-1 - - CASSKERTGKDTEAFF TGTGCCAGCAGCAAAGAACGGACAGGGAAGGACACTGAAGCTTTCTTT
TRBJ2-3 TRBV30 - - CAWDITDTQYF TGTGCCTGGGATATCACAGATACGCAGTATTTT
TRBJ1-2 TRBV3-1/TRBV3-2 - TRBD1 CASSSWTGYGYTF TGTGCCAGCAGCTCCTGGACAGGGTATGGCTACACCTTC
TRBJ1-2 TRBV5-4 - TRBD1 CASSPHPGTGEYGYTF TGTGCCAGCAGCCCTCACCCCGGGACAGGGGAATATGGCTACACCTTC
TRBJ2-3 TRBV7-6 - TRBD2 CASSLGGGTTDTQYF TGTGCCAGCAGCTTAGGGGGGGGTACCACAGATACGCAGTATTTT
TRBJ2-7 TRBV3-1/TRBV3-2 - TRBD2 CASSPHLAENYEQYF TGTGCCAGCAGCCCCCACCTAGCGGAGAACTACGAGCAGTACTTC
TRBJ1-2 TRBV11-2 - - CASSLGGVNGIGYTF TGTGCCAGCAGCTTAGGGGGGGTAAATGGAATTGGCTACACCTTC
TRBJ2-7 TRBV19 - - CATGRGHEQYF TGTGCCACTGGGCGGGGGCACGAGCAGTACTTC
TRBJ1-3 TRBV30 - TRBD1 CAWSRLGTGGNTIYF TGTGCCTGGAGTCGTCTCGGGACAGGAGGAAACACCATATATTTT
TRBJ1-1 TRBV4-1 - - CASSQELRLNTEAFF TGCGCCAGCAGCCAAGAGCTCAGATTGAACACTGAAGCTTTCTTT
TRBJ1-2 TRBV30 once TRBD1 CAWTNQGGNYGYTF TGTGCCTGGACAAATCAGGGGGGTAACTATGGCTACACCTTC
TRBJ1-1 TRBV28 - - CASSYWQGNTEAFF TGTGCCAGCAGTTATTGGCAGGGGAACACTGAAGCTTTCTTT
TRBJ2-5 TRBV7-9 - TRBD2 CAGGGARRETQYF TGTGCCGGCGGGGGGGCCCGGAGGGAGACCCAGTACTTC
TRBJ2-5 TRBV7-7 few - CASSFTGAETQYF TGTGCCAGCAGCTTCACGGGAGCGGAGACCCAGTACTTC
TRBJ2-7 TRBV2 - TRBD1 CASSGRTGSGYEQYF TGTGCCAGCAGTGGGCGGACAGGGTCAGGCTACGAGCAGTACTTC
TRBJ1-3 TRBV3-1/TRBV3-2 - - CASSQDYVRVRGNTIYF TGTGCCAGCAGCCAAGATTATGTGCGCGTGCGGGGAAACACCATATATTTT
TRBJ2-7 TRBV6-1 - TRBD1 CASSEPRKTGVYSYEQYF TGTGCCAGCAGTGAACCGAGAAAGACAGGGGTCTATTCCTACGAGCAGTACTTC
TRBJ1-1 TRBV4-1 - - CASSQVAGAFTEAFF TGCGCCAGCAGCCAAGTCGCTGGAGCATTCACTGAAGCTTTCTTT
TRBJ1-2 TRBV18 - - CASSPPDSPYGYTF TGTGCCAGCTCACCACCGGACTCACCCTATGGCTACACCTTC
TRBJ2-5 TRBV12-3/TRBV12-4 once TRBD1 CASRPTGQGTQYF TGTGCCAGCAGACCGACAGGGCAAGGGACCCAGTACTTC
TRBJ2-2 TRBV6-4 - TRBD2 CASSDPGLAGANRELFF TGTGCCAGCAGTGACCCTGGACTAGCGGGGGCCAACCGGGAGCTGTTTTTT
TRBJ2-1 TRBV2 - - CASSDSRGPYNEQFF TGTGCCAGCAGTGACTCCAGGGGCCCCTACAATGAGCAGTTCTTC
TRBJ1-4 TRBV18 few - CASSPMAGGEKLFF TGTGCCAGCTCACCCATGGCCGGAGGAGAAAAACTGTTTTTT
TRBJ2-7 TRBV9 - - CASSPKSGYEQYF TGTGCCAGCAGCCCTAAGTCGGGGTACGAGCAGTACTTC
TRBJ1-1 TRBV15 - - CATSSGRGGGEAFF TGTGCCACCAGCAGTGGCAGGGGCGGGGGTGAAGCTTTCTTT
TRBJ1-1 TRBV10-1 few - CASSEFRLNTEAFF TGCGCCAGCAGTGAGTTCAGATTGAACACTGAAGCTTTCTTT
TRBJ2-1 TRBV11-3 - TRBD2 CASSVRGDGKEQFF TGTGCCAGCAGCGTGCGGGGGGACGGGAAGGAGCAGTTCTTC
TRBJ2-1 TRBV7-2 - TRBD2 CASSLQLAGYNEQFF TGTGCCAGCAGCCTCCAGCTAGCGGGTTACAATGAGCAGTTCTTC
TRBJ2-5 TRBV5-6 - TRBD1 CASSDRARETQYF TGTGCCAGCAGTGACAGGGCTAGGGAGACCCAGTACTTC